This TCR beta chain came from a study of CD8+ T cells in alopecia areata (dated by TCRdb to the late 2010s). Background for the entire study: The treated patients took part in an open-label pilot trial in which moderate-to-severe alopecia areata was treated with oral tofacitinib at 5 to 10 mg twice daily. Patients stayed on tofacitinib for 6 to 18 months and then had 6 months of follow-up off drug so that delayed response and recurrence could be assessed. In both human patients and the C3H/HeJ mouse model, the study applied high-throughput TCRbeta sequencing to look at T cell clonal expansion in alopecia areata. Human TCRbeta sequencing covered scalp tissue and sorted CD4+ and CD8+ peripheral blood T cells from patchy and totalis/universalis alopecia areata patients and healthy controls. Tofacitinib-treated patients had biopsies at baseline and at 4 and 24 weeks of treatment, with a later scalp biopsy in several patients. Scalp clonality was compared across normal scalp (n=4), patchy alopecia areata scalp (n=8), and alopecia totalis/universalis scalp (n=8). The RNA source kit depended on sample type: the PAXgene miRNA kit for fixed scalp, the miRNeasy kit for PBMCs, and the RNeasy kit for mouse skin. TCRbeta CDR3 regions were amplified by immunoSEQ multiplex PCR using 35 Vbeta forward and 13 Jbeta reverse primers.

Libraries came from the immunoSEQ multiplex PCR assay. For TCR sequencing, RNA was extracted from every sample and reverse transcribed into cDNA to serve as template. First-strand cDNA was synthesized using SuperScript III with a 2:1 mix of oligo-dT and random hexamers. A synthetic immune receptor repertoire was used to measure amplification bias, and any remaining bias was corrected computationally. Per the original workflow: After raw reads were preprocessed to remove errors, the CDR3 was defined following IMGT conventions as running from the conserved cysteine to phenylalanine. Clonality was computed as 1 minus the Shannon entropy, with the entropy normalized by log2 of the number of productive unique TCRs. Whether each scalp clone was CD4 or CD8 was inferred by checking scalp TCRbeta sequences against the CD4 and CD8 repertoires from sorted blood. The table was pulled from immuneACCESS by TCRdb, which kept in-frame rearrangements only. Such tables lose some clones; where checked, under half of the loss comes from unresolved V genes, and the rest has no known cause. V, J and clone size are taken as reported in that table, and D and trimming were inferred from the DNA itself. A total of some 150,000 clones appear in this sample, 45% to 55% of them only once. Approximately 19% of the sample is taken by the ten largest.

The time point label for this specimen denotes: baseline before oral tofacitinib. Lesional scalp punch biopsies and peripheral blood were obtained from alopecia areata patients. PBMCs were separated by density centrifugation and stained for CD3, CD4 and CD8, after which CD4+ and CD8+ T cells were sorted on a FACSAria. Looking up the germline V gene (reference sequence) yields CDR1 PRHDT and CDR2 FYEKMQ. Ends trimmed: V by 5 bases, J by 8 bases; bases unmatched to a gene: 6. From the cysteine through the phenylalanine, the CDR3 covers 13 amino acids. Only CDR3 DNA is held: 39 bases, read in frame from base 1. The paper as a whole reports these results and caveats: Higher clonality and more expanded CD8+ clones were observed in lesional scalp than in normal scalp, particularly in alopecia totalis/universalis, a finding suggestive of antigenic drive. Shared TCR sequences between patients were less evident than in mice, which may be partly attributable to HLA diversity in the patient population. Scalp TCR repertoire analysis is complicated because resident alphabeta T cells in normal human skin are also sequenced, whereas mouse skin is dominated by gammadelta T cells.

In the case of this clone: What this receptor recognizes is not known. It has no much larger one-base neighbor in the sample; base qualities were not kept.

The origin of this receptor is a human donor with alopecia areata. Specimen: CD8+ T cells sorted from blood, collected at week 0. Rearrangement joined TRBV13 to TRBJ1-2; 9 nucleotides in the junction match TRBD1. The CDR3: CASSLGTGYGYTF. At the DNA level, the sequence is TGTGCCAGCAGCCTGGGGACAGGGTACGGCTACACCTTC.